The 5 T cell receptor beta chains reported below all come from one sample, sequenced in a study of blood T cell repertoires in COVID-19. Profiling relied on immunoSEQ multiplex PCR, and the TCRdb table lists in-frame clones only, not all of them. Of around 25,000 clones listed, 88% are singletons. The sequenced material came from peripheral blood. The receptors were gathered from a woman aged 50 to 60 with active COVID-19.

V gene TRBV4-2 combines with J gene TRBJ2-7; 9 bases align to TRBD2. The germline V gene has CDR1 LGHNA and CDR2 YNFKEQ. After removal of 4 bases from V and 3 bases from J, the junction contained 7 bases not matched to a gene. The CDR3 sequence is 15 residues long. CDR3 bases: TGTGCCAGCAGCCGATTAGCGGGAGCCAACTACGAGCAGTACTTC. Its translation: CASSRLAGANYEQYF.

V and J are TRBV28 and TRBJ1-6, with 8 positions matching TRBD1. J lost 7 bases, V lost 3 bases, and 11 bases had no gene match. From germline, CDR1 is MDHEN and CDR2 SYDVKM. The CDR3 length is 17 residues. The DNA for the CDR3 is TGTGCCAGCAGTTTCTTCATCACAGGGGGGTGGAATTCACCCCTCCACTTT. It is translated as CASSFFITGGWNSPLHF. The whole variable domain, filled in from reference TRBV28 and TRBJ1-6, reads DVKVTQSSRYLVKRTGEKVFLECVQDMDHENMFWYRQDPGLGLRLIYFSYDVKMKEKGDIPEGYSVSREKKERFSLILESASTNQTSMYLCASSFFITGGWNSPLHFGNGTRLTVT.

The chain carries TRBV6-6 and TRBJ1-5; 9 bases are shared with TRBD1. V lost 8 bases to trimming and J lost 6 bases; unmatched junction nucleotides: 11. CDR1 and CDR2 (germline): MNHNY, SVGAGI (reference sequence). CDR3 length equals 15 residues. The CDR3 loop is CASRNPGQGGQPQHF. In DNA form, the CDR3 reads TGTGCCAGCCGAAATCCGGGACAGGGAGGTCAGCCCCAGCATTTT.

V gene TRBV28 combines with J gene TRBJ2-2; 9 bases line up with TRBD1. The trim removed 6 bases at V and 4 bases at J, leaving 3 bases unmatched. The germline gives CDR1 MDHEN, CDR2 SYDVKM. CDR3 size: 14 residues. The CDR3 protein is CASRWGQGTGELFF. Written as DNA, the CDR3 is TGTGCCAGCAGGTGGGGACAGGGCACCGGGGAGCTGTTTTTT.

CDR3 amino acids: CASSIGGTVRHTPQHF. The CDR3 DNA sequence: TGTGCCAGTAGTATAGGAGGGACAGTCCGCCACACACCCCAGCATTTT. The gene calls are TRBV19 and TRBJ1-5, with TRBD1 matching 7 bases. The CDR3 totals 16 residues. Germline V gives CDR1 LNHDA, CDR2 SQIVND (reference sequence). The V gene end was trimmed by 1 base and the J gene end by 10 bases; junction bases not matched to a gene: 13.